Listed here is a single T cell receptor beta chain. What it binds is not known. This sample stems from a study of Ad26.COV2.S vaccination and SARS-CoV-2 variants. Specified treatment: around 19 received Ad26.COV2.S at low or high dose, single or two shots; a few received placebo; per-sample allocation not given. Samples analyzed were those drawn on day 63 after the first vaccine or placebo injection. SARS-CoV-2 spike from the Wuhan strain was encoded by the vaccine, an Ad26 vector. CDR1 is SQVTM, CDR2 ANQGSEA, per germline. This CDR3 has 12 residues. With 4 bases removed from V and 2 bases from J, the gap between germline ends came to 8 bases. Study-wide points: Vaccinated and placebo-treated recipients had similar non-spike TCR breadth.

TCRdb's copy holds only in-frame clones and misses some; the assay was immunoSEQ multiplex PCR. The table includes approximately 420,000 clones, 88% detected once. This chain joins TRBV29-1 and TRBJ2-5; D is unresolved. The source was peripheral blood, collected in a trial of Ad26.COV2.S vaccine versus placebo. The clonotype originates from a person aged 18-60 years who received the Ad26.COV2.S COVID-19 vaccine or a placebo. CDR3 in DNA: TGCAGCGTTGGAGGCCAACAAGAGACCCAGTACTTC. Amino acids: CSVGGQQETQYF.